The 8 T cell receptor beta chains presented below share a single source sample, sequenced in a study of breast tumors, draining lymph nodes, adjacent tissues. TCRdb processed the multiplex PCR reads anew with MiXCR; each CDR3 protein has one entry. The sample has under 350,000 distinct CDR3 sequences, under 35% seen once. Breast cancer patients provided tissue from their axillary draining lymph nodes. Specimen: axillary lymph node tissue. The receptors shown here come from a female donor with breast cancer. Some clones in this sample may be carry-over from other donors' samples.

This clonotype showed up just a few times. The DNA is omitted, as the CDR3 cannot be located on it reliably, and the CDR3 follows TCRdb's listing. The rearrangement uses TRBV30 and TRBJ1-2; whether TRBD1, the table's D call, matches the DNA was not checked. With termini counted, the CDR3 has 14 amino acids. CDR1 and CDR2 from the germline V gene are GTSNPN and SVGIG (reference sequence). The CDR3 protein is CALRTVSTTYGCTF.

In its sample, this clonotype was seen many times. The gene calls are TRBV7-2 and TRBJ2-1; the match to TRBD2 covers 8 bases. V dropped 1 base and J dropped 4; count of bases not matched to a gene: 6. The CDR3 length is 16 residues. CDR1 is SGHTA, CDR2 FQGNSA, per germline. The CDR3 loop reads CASSLDPGRVYNEQFF. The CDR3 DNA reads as TGTGCCAGCAGCTTAGACCCCGGGAGGGTTTACAATGAGCAGTTCTTC.

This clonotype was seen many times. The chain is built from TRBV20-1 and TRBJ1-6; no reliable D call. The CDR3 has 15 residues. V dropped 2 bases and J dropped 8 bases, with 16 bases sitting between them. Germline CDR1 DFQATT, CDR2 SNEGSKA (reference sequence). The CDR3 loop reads CSARMFGDYDSPLHF. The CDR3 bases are TGCAGTGCTAGAATGTTTGGGGATTACGATTCACCCCTCCACTTT.

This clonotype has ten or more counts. The CDR3 region has the DNA TGTGCCAGCAGCTCCCGTCCCCGGGTCCTCTCTGGGGCCAACGTCCTGACTTTC. Amino acids: CASSSRPRVLSGANVLTF. The chain couples TRBV11-3 to TRBJ2-6; no clear D gene. The CDR3 loop spans 18 amino acids. Germline CDR1 reads SGHNT; CDR2 reads YENEEA. V lost 4 bases and J 0 bases, leaving 16 bases between the germline ends. Full variable domain (missing parts from reference TRBV11-3 and TRBJ2-6): EAGVVQSPRYKIIEKKQPVAFWCNPISGHNTLYWYLQNLGQGPELLIRYENEEAVDDSQLPKDRFSAERLKGVDSTLKIQPAELGDSAVYLCASSSRPRVLSGANVLTFGAGSRLTVL.

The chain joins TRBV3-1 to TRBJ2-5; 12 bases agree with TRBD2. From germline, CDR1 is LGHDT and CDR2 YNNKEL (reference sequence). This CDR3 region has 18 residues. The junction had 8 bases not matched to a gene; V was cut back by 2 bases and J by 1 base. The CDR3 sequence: CASSQPSGRATGQETQYF. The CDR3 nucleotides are TGTGCCAGCAGCCAACCTAGCGGGAGGGCGACGGGCCAAGAGACCCAGTACTTC.

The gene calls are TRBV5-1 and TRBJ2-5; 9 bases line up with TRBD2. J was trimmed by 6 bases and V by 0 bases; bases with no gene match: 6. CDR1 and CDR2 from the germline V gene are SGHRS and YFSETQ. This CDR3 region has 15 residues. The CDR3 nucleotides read TGCGCCAGCAGCTTGGAGGCGGGAGGGCCAAAGACCCAGTACTTC. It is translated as CASSLEAGGPKTQYF.

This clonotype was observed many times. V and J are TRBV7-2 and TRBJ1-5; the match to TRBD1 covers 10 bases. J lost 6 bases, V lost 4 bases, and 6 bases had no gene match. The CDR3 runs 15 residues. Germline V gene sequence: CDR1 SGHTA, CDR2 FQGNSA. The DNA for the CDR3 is TGTGCCAGCAGCTCCCCCGGGACAGGGGTTCAGCCCCAGCATTTT. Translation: CASSSPGTGVQPQHF.

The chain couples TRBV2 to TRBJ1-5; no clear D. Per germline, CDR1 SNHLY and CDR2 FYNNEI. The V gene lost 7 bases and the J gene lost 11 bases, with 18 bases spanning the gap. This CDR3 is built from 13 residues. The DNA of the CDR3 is TGTGCCAGCAAGACTTCGGTACTTGAGACCCAGCATTTT. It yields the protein CASKTSVLETQHF.